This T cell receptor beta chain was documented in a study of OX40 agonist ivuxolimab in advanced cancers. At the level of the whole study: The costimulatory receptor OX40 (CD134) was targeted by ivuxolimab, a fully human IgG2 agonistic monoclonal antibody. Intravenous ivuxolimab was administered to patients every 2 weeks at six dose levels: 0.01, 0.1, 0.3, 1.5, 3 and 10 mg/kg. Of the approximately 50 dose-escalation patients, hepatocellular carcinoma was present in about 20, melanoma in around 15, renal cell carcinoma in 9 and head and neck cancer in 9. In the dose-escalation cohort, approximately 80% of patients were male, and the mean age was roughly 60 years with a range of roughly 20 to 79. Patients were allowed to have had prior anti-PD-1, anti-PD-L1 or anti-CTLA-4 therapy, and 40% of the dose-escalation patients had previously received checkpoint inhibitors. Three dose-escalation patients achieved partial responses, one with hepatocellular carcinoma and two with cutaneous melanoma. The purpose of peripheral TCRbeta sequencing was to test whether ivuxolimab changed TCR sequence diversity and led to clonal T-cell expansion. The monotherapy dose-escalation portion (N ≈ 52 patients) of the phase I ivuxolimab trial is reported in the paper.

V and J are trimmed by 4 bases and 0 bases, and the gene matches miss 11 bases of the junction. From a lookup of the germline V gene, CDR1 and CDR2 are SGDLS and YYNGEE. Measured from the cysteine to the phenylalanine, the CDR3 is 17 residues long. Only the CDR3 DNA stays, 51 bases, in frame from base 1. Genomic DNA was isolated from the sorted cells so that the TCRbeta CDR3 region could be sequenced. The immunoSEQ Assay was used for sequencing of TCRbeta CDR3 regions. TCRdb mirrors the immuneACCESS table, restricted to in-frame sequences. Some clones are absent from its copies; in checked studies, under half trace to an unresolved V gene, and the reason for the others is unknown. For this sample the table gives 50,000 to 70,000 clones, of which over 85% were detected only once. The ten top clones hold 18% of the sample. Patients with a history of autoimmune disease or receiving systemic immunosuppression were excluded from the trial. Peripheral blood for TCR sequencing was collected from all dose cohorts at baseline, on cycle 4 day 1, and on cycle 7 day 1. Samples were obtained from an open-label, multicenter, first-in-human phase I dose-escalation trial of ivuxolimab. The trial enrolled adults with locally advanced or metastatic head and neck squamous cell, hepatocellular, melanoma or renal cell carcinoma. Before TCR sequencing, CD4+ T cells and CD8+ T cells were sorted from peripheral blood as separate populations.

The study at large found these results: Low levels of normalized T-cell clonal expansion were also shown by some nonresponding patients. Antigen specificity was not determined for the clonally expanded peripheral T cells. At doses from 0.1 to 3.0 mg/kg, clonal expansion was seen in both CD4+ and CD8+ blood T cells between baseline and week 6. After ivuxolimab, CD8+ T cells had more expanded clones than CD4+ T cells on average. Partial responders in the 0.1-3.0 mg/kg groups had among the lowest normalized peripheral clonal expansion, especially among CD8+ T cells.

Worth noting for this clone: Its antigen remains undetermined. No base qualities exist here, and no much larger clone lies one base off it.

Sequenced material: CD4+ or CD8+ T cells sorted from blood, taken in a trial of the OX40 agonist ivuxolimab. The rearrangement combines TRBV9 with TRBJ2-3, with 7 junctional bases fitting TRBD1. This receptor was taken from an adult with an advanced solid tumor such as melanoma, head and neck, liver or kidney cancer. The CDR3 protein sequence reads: CASSPGQPRSSTDTQYF. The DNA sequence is TGTGCCAGCAGCCCGGGACAGCCAAGATCTAGCACAGATACGCAGTATTTT.